This record covers a single T cell receptor beta chain. Recruited during active infection, patients (from Seattle) were subsequently followed longitudinally. This entry comes from a study of blood T cell repertoires in COVID-19. The wider study: Acute-phase and convalescent COVID-19 samples originated in the United States, Italy and Spain.

Original processing methods: Reference gene primer amplification gave nucleated cell count estimates. Measured with immunoSEQ multiplex PCR; TCRdb has only the in-frame clones, and not every one. The DNA gave D and trimming, while V, J and clone size come from that table. The profile shows some 74,000 clones, 80% to 95% of them singletons. Germline assignment: CDR1 SGHRS and CDR2 YFSETQ. The V segment lost 2 bases and the J segment 2 bases; nucleotides outside the gene matches: 4. There are 15 residues in the CDR3. The chain joins TRBV5-1 to TRBJ2-3; 8 nucleotides agree with TRBD2. The TCR sequence derives from a man aged 50 to 60 with COVID-19, enrolled during active disease. Input material: peripheral blood. CDR3 DNA: TGCGCCAGCAGCTTTCGGACTAGCTTCACAGATACGCAGTATTTT. Its translation is CASSFRTSFTDTQYF.